This TCR beta chain was obtained from a study of blood T cell repertoires in COVID-19. The CDR3 is made up of 14 amino acids. The J segment lost 7 bases and the V segment lost 6 bases, leaving 8 bases of the junction unmatched. From germline, CDR1 is LNHDA and CDR2 SQIVND (reference sequence). Original data processing: Using reference gene primer amplification, nucleated cell counts were estimated. TCRdb's copy holds only in-frame clones and misses some; the assay was immunoSEQ multiplex PCR. V, J and clone size are those of that table, while D and trimming were read from the DNA. The sample lists roughly 120,000 clones, around 83% seen once, with roughly 7.9% in the top ten.

This chain joins TRBV19 and TRBJ1-5; TRBD1 matches at 8 bases. The sequencing input was peripheral blood. The sequence came from an elderly woman with active or convalescent COVID-19. CDR3 nucleotides: TGTGCCAGTAGCGAGCAGGGGGCTCAGCAGCCCCAGCATTTT. It encodes CASSEQGAQQPQHF. The full variable domain, completed using reference TRBV19 and TRBJ1-5, is DGGITQSPKYLFRKEGQNVTLSCEQNLNHDAMYWYRQDPGQGLRLIYYSQIVNDFQKGDIAEGYSVSREKKESFPLTVTSAQKNPTAFYLCASSEQGAQQPQHFGDGTRLSIL.